The clone carrying this T cell receptor (beta chain) has a handful of counts. What it binds is not known. Each CDR3 protein is one row after TCRdb ran MiXCR on the 5' RACE reads. The table includes 400,000 to 500,000 distinct CDR3 sequences, less than 20% detected once. CDR1 is SGHTA, CDR2 FQGNSA, per germline. This CDR3 contains 11 residues. The V and J ends lost 3 bases and 7 bases respectively, with 6 bases between them. This record comes from a study of identical twins. Study conclusions and caveats: Analyses of zero insertions could be partly confounded by invariant MAIT and iNKT cells.

The TCR originated in a man between 45 and 60 years old in good health. Sequencing was carried out using naive T cells sorted from blood. J is TRBJ2-5 and V is TRBV7-2; D not resolved. The CDR3 spells CASSFKTTQYF. The CDR3 DNA reads TGTGCCAGCAGCTTTAAGACGACCCAGTACTTC.